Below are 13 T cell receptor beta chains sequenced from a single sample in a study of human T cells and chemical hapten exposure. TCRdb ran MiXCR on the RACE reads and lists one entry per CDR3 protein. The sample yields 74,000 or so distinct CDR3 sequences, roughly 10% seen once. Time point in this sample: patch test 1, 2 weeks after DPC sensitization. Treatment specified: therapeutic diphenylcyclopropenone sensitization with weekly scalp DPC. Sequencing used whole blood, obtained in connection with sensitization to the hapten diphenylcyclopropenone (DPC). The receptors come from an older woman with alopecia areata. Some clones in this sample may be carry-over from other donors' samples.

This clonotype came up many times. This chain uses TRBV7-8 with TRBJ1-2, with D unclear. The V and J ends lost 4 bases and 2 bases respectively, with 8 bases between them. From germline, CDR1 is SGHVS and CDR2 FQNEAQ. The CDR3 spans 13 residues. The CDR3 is CASSSGRNYGYTF. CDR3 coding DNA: TGTGCCAGCAGCTCCGGACGGAACTATGGCTACACCTTC.

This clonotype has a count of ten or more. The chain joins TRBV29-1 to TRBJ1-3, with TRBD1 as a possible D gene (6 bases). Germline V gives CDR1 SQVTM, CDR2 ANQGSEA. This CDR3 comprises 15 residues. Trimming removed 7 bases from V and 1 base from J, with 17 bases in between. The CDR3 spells CSAVTEGESGNTIYF. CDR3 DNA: TGCAGCGCCGTTACAGAGGGGGAATCTGGAAACACCATATATTTT. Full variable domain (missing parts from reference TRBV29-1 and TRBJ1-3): SAVISQKPSRDICQRGTSLTIQCQVDSQVTMMFWYRQQPGQSLTLIATANQGSEATYESGFVIDKFPISRPNLTFSTLTVSNMSPEDSSIYLCSAVTEGESGNTIYFGEGSWLTVV.

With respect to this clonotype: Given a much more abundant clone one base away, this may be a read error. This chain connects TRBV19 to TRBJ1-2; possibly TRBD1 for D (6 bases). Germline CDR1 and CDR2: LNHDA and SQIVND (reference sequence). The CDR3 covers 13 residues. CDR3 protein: CVSTRGPFYGYTF. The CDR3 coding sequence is TGTGTCAGCACCAGGGGACCCTTCTATGGCTACACCTTC.

CDR3 sequence: CASSVRDRAYEQYF. In DNA, the CDR3 is TGTGCCAGTTCCGTCCGGGACAGAGCCTACGAGCAGTACTTC. J is TRBJ2-7 and V is TRBV27; 7 bases are a match to TRBD1. CDR1 is MNHEY and CDR2 is SMNVEV in the germline V gene (reference sequence). CDR3 length: 14 amino acids. J was trimmed by 2 bases and V by 9 bases; bases with no gene match: 10.

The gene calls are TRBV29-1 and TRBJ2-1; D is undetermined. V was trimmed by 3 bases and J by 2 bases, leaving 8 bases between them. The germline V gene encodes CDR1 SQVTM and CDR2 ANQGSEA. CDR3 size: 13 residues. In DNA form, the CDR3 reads TGCAGCGTTGACCGCCCTGCCTACAATGAGCAGTTCTTC. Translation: CSVDRPAYNEQFF.

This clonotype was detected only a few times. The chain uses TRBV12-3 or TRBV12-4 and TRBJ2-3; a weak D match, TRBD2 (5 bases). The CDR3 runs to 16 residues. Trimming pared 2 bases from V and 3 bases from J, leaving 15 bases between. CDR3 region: CASSLRSASRTDTQYF. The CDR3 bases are TGTGCCAGCAGTTTAAGATCGGCTAGCAGGACAGATACGCAGTATTTT.

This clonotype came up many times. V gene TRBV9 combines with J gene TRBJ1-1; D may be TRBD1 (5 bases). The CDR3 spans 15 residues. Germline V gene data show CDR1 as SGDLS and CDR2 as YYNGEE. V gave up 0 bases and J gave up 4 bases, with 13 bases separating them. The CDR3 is CASSVDGAHFTEAFF. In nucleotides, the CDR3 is TGTGCCAGCAGCGTAGACGGGGCGCACTTCACTGAAGCTTTCTTT.

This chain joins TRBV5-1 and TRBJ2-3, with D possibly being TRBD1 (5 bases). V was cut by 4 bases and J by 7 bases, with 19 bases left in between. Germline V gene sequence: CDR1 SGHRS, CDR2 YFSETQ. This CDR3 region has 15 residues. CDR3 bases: TGCGCCAGCAGCCTGGATCCCGCAGGGCAGTATACGCAGTATTTT. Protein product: CASSLDPAGQYTQYF.

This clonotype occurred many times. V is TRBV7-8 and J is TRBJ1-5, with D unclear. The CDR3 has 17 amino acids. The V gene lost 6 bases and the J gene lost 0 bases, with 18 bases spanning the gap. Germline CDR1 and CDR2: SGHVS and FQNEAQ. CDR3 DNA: TGTGCCAGCAGTGCGCGGGGTCCCCCTGTTAGCAATCAGCCCCAGCATTTT. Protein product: CASSARGPPVSNQPQHF.

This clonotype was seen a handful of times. The CDR3: CASSYAGTEAFF. DNA for the CDR3: TGTGCCAGCAGTTACGCGGGCACTGAAGCTTTCTTT. The V call is TRBV6-2 or TRBV6-3, the J call TRBJ1-1; D call uncertain. The CDR3 consists of 12 residues. CDR1 and CDR2 (germline): MNHEY, SVGEGT. V dropped 2 bases and J dropped 4 bases, with 5 bases sitting between them.

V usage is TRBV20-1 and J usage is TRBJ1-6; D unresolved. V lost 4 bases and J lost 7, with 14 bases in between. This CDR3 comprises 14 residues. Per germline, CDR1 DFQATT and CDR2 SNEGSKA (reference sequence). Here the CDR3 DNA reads TGCAGTGCTATCTCGGGGTTTAGCAATTCACCCCTCCACTTT. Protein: CSAISGFSNSPLHF.

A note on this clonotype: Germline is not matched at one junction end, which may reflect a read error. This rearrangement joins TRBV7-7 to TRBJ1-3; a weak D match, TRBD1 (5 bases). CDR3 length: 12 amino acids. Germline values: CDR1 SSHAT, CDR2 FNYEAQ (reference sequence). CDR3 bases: TGTGCTAGCAGCAAGGGACCAGAACTTACTCATTTT. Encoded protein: CASSKGPELTHF.

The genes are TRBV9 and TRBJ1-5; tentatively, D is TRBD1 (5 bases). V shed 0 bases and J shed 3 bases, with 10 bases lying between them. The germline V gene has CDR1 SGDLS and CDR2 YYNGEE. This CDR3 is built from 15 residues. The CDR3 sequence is CASSVGGSLNQPQHF. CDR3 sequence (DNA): TGTGCCAGCAGCGTAGGGGGCTCACTCAATCAGCCCCAGCATTTT. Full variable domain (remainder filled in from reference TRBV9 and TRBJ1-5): DSGVTQTPKHLITATGQRVTLRCSPRSGDLSVYWYQQSLDQGLQFLIQYYNGEERAKGNILERFSAQQFPDLHSELNLSSLELGDSALYFCASSVGGSLNQPQHFGDGTRLSIL.